What follows are 20 T cell receptor beta chains derived from one specimen sequenced in a study of OX40 agonist ivuxolimab in advanced cancers. Libraries were prepared by immunoSEQ multiplex PCR; TCRdb keeps only in-frame clonotypes and omits some of them. The sample consists of under 150,000 clones, under 95% of them appearing once. The specimen was CD4+ or CD8+ T cells sorted from blood, collected in a trial of the OX40 agonist ivuxolimab. Source of these receptors: an adult with an advanced solid tumor such as melanoma, head and neck, liver or kidney cancer.

V and J are TRBV7-2 and TRBJ2-4; 8 bases agree with TRBD2. The CDR3 sequence is 15 residues long. The V gene end was trimmed by 5 bases and the J gene end by 7 bases; junction bases not matched to a gene: 10. CDR1 and CDR2 from the germline V gene are SGHTA and FQGNSA. The CDR3 sequence: CASSTGIAGRNIQYF. In DNA, the CDR3 is TGTGCCAGCAGCACCGGTATAGCGGGGAGGAACATTCAGTACTTC.

This chain links TRBV5-4 with TRBJ2-7; tentative D call: TRBD1 (6 bases). The V end was cut by 4 bases, the J end by 3 bases, with 14 bases between. This CDR3 is built from 14 residues. CDR1 is SGHNT, CDR2 YYREEE, per germline (reference sequence). The CDR3 loop reads CASSKWDTGYEQYF. In DNA, the CDR3 is TGTGCCAGCAGCAAGTGGGACACGGGCTACGAGCAGTACTTC. Using reference TRBV5-4 and TRBJ2-7 for the parts outside the CDR3, the full variable domain is ETGVTQSPTHLIKTRGQQVTLRCSSQSGHNTVSWYQQALGQGPQFIFQYYREEENGRGNFPPRFSGLQFPNYSSELNVNALELDDSALYLCASSKWDTGYEQYFGPGTRLTVT.

V is TRBV15 and J is TRBJ2-6; D is ambiguous. Trimming stripped 1 base from V and 3 bases from J, with 1 base between. CDR3 length equals 13 residues. CDR1 and CDR2 from the germline V gene are LNHNV and YYDKDF (reference sequence). In DNA form, the CDR3 reads TGTGCCACCAGCAGAGTTGGGGCCAACGTCCTGACTTTC. Protein: CATSRVGANVLTF.

The chain recombines TRBV4-1 with TRBJ1-2; D is unresolved. The CDR3 is made up of 13 amino acids. In germline, CDR1 is MGHRA, CDR2 YSYEKL. The ends were cut back, 5 bases at V and 7 bases at J, with 14 bases in the middle. The CDR3: CASSVAPTFGYTF. The CDR3 DNA follows: TGCGCCAGCAGCGTAGCCCCTACGTTTGGCTACACCTTC.

This sequence joins TRBV7-2 and TRBJ2-7; the match to TRBD2 covers 7 bases. V dropped 6 bases and J dropped 3; count of bases not matched to a gene: 8. The CDR3 totals 14 residues. Germline V gives CDR1 SGHTA, CDR2 FQGNSA. The CDR3 loop is CASSPGRGYYEQYF. The CDR3 region has the DNA TGTGCCAGCAGTCCCGGGCGGGGGTACTACGAGCAGTACTTC.

The rearrangement joins TRBV6-5 to TRBJ1-2; possible D gene TRBD1, 6 bases. The CDR3 length is 12 residues. CDR1 MNHEY and CDR2 SVGAGI come from the germline V gene. Trimming left V 4 bases short and J 8 bases short, with 11 bases between. The CDR3 spells CASSSQGLGYTF. In nucleotides, the CDR3 is TGTGCCAGCAGTTCACAGGGACTAGGCTACACCTTC.

The chain couples TRBV19 to TRBJ2-2; D possibly corresponds to TRBD1 (5 bases). The CDR3 covers 16 residues. V gave up 3 bases and J gave up 7 bases, with 18 bases separating them. Germline assignment: CDR1 LNHDA and CDR2 SQIVND (reference sequence). The CDR3 DNA is TGTGCCAGTAGTATCCTGGCAGGGAAGAATCTCGGGGAGCTGTTTTTT. This translates into CASSILAGKNLGELFF.

The chain recombines TRBV19 with TRBJ1-5; D is perhaps TRBD1 (6 bases). CDR3 length equals 14 residues. V lost 6 bases and J lost 5, with 14 bases in between. CDR1 and CDR2 from the germline V gene are LNHDA and SQIVND (reference sequence). As DNA, the CDR3 is TGTGCCAGTAGCGGACAGTACTTCTATCAGCCCCAGCATTTT. Its translation is CASSGQYFYQPQHF. Full variable domain (outside the CDR3, taken from reference TRBV19 and TRBJ1-5): DGGITQSPKYLFRKEGQNVTLSCEQNLNHDAMYWYRQDPGQGLRLIYYSQIVNDFQKGDIAEGYSVSREKKESFPLTVTSAQKNPTAFYLCASSGQYFYQPQHFGDGTRLSIL.

The chain joins TRBV7-2 to TRBJ2-5; TRBD1 is a possible D gene (6 bases). The CDR3 runs to 12 residues. The germline V and J ends were trimmed by 1 base and 10 bases, with 10 bases remaining between them. Germline CDR1 SGHTA, CDR2 FQGNSA. The CDR3, as DNA: TGTGCCAGCAGCTTAGACAGGGTCGGCCAGTACTTC. The encoded protein is CASSLDRVGQYF.

The genes are TRBV6-6 and TRBJ2-7; TRBD1 might be the D (6 bases). V was clipped by 6 bases and J by 5 bases, with 20 bases between them. Per germline, CDR1 MNHNY and CDR2 SVGAGI (reference sequence). This CDR3 is built from 15 residues. The CDR3 region has the DNA TGTGCCAGCAGACGCCCCCAGGGGAAGCCCCACGAGCAGTACTTC. This codes for CASRRPQGKPHEQYF.

V usage is TRBV9 and J usage is TRBJ1-5; possibly TRBD1 for D (5 bases). Germline V gene data show CDR1 as SGDLS and CDR2 as YYNGEE. The V gene lost 0 bases and the J gene lost 2 bases, with 12 bases spanning the gap. CDR3 length equals 16 residues. In DNA, the CDR3 is TGTGCCAGCAGCGTAGGTGGCAGGGACGGCAATCAGCCCCAGCATTTT. Amino acids: CASSVGGRDGNQPQHF.

V is TRBV11-2 and J is TRBJ2-7, with 9 bases lining up with TRBD2. V lost 1 base to trimming and J lost 4 bases; unmatched junction nucleotides: 8. The germline CDR1 and CDR2 sequences are SGHAT and FQNNGV. The CDR3 is made up of 16 amino acids. CDR3 nucleotide sequence: TGTGCCAGCAGCTTAGGCCCCGGTAGCGGGGGATACGAGCAGTACTTC. Amino acids: CASSLGPGSGGYEQYF.

This rearrangement joins TRBV5-1 to TRBJ2-5; D is ambiguous. The CDR3 length is 11 residues. Germline V gives CDR1 SGHRS, CDR2 YFSETQ. The V end lost 0 bases, the J end lost 7 bases, and 4 bases lay between the germline ends. The chain's CDR3 is CASSLEGTQYF. CDR3 in DNA: TGCGCCAGCAGCTTGGAGGGGACCCAGTACTTC.

V usage is TRBV11-2 and J usage is TRBJ1-6; D is perhaps TRBD1 (5 bases). The V and J ends lost 1 base and 15 bases respectively, with 10 bases between them. In germline, CDR1 is SGHAT, CDR2 FQNNGV. The CDR3 is made up of 12 amino acids. DNA for the CDR3: TGTGCCAGCAGCTTAGGGCTAGGGGACCTCCACTTT. Translating it yields CASSLGLGDLHF.

The rearrangement links TRBV4-3 to TRBJ1-2; D is ambiguous. Trimming took off 4 bases at V and 0 bases at J, with 12 bases between the two ends. Germline values: CDR1 LGHNA, CDR2 YSLEER. This CDR3 has 15 residues. CDR3 sequence (DNA): TGCGCCAGCAGCCTGTCCGCAGACGCTAACTATGGCTACACCTTC. Residues: CASSLSADANYGYTF.

The rearrangement uses TRBV18 and TRBJ2-3, with 10 nucleotides matching TRBD1. Germline values: CDR1 KGHSH, CDR2 LQKENI. The CDR3 covers 17 residues. V was pared by 4 bases and J by 2 bases, with 9 bases of the junction left unmatched. Here the CDR3 reads CASSHRGDRGFTDTQYF. The CDR3, as DNA: TGTGCCAGCTCACACCGGGGGGACAGGGGATTCACAGATACGCAGTATTTT. The full variable domain, in which reference TRBV18 and TRBJ2-3 provide the parts outside the CDR3, is NAGVMQNPRHLVRRRGQEARLRCSPMKGHSHVYWYRQLPEEGLKFMVYLQKENIIDESGMPKERFSAEFPKEGPSILRIQQVVRGDSAAYFCASSHRGDRGFTDTQYFGPGTRLTVL.

The CDR3 sequence is CASSEAPLSLLYNEQFF. The CDR3 DNA follows: TGTGCCAGCAGTGAAGCTCCACTCAGCCTCTTATACAATGAGCAGTTCTTC. The chain recombines TRBV2 with TRBJ2-1; D gene unclear. V was pared by 0 bases and J by 4 bases, with 16 bases between. CDR1 SNHLY and CDR2 FYNNEI come from the germline V gene. The CDR3 contains 17 residues.

The CDR3 DNA follows: TGTGCCAGCAGCTTAGGGAGGACAGGGTCCGAGCAGTACTTC. Protein: CASSLGRTGSEQYF. This rearrangement joins TRBV7-2 to TRBJ2-7; TRBD1 agrees at 8 bases. Germline V gene lookup returns CDR1 SGHTA and CDR2 FQGNSA. The CDR3 runs to 14 residues. V shed 1 base and J 6 bases; nucleotides not matched to a gene: 5.

The chain employs TRBV5-1 and TRBJ1-5; perhaps TRBD1 as D (6 bases). The CDR3 spans 16 residues. Germline V gene lookup returns CDR1 SGHRS and CDR2 YFSETQ. V lost 0 bases and J lost 1, with 11 bases in between. CDR3 protein: CASSLVGRGSNQPQHF. The CDR3 DNA reads as TGCGCCAGCAGCTTGGTTGGCAGGGGAAGCAATCAGCCCCAGCATTTT.

V is TRBV4-1 and J is TRBJ2-7, with a tentative D call TRBD2 (6 bases). The CDR3 has 16 amino acids. V lost 4 bases, J lost 7 bases, and 23 bases lay in between. The germline V gene encodes CDR1 MGHRA and CDR2 YSYEKL. This CDR3 is CASSPNPRGTLGEQYF. The DNA of the CDR3 is TGCGCCAGCAGCCCGAACCCTCGGGGGACCCTGGGGGAGCAGTACTTC.